This TCR beta chain was retrieved from a study of blood T cell repertoires in COVID-19. About the research overall: Sites across the United States, Italy and Spain contributed samples from acute and convalescent COVID-19.

The germline V gene has CDR1 SGHRS and CDR2 YFSETQ. V was clipped by 4 bases and J by 4 bases; unmatched bases: 6. The CDR3 totals 14 residues. This clone came up once. The repertoire was sequenced with immunoSEQ multiplex PCR; TCRdb's copy has only in-frame clones and lacks some. Here the sample spans under 400,000 clones, approximately 88% being singletons. Sequenced input: peripheral blood. The TCR was taken from a woman in her twenties or thirties with COVID-19, enrolled during active disease. The genes are TRBV5-1 and TRBJ1-1; 8 nucleotides line up with TRBD1. The CDR3 DNA reads TGCGCCAGCAGCGCGGGCACAGGGGGCACTGAAGCTTTCTTT. It yields the protein CASSAGTGGTEAFF.